This is a list of T cell receptor beta chains from one sample in a study of a mutant IDH1 vaccine in newly diagnosed glioma. Their antigens are not known. Sequenced by immunoSEQ multiplex PCR; TCRdb stores in-frame clones only, minus some. Of around 30,000 clones listed, 90% were seen once; the top ten hold about a fifth. The input for sequencing was PBMCs, taken from a glioma patient whose treatment included an IDH1 peptide vaccine. The receptor set was obtained from a man aged 18 to 29 with glioma. CDR3s include the opening cysteine and the closing phenylalanine or tryptophan. The order of the fields is D gene, clone size, V gene, J gene, CDR3 DNA, CDR3 protein. A D gene is named only where the DNA matches it firmly. Size values are once, few and many counts, or a class for expanded clones, and some rows have none.

>TRBD2|.|TRBV7-8|TRBJ2-7
TGTGCCAGCAGCCCGCCTTTGAGGGAGGGCCCTAGGGAGCAGTACTTC
CASSPPLREGPREQYF
>.|.|TRBV5-1|TRBJ2-5
TGCGCCAGCAGCTTGATTCGTCAGGGAGAGACCCAGTACTTC
CASSLIRQGETQYF
>.|once|TRBV6-5|TRBJ2-2
TGTGCCAGCAGTTACTGGCCGGTAAAAGGTTCCGGGGAGCTGTTTTTT
CASSYWPVKGSGELFF
>.|.|TRBV18|TRBJ1-5
TGTGCCGGGTCAGACGGGGACAATCAGCCCCAGCATTTT
CAGSDGDNQPQHF
>.|once|TRBV4-2|TRBJ1-3
TGTGCCAGCAGAGAGGGAGACCCCTGGTTGGGAAACACCATATATTTT
CASREGDPWLGNTIYF
>.|.|TRBV7-9|TRBJ2-7
TGTGCCAGCAGCTTCGCACAAGAGCAGTACTTC
CASSFAQEQYF
>.|.|TRBV30|TRBJ1-1
TGTGCCTGGAGGGTGGGGGGGCGCCTCACTGAAGCTTTCTTT
CAWRVGGRLTEAFF
>.|once|TRBV2|TRBJ2-3
TGTGCCAGCAACCCTGGCGAGGGACGGACAGATACGCAGTATTTT
CASNPGEGRTDTQYF
>.|.|TRBV2|TRBJ2-1
TGTGCCAGCAGTGGCAGGGTCGGGGAGCAGTTCTTC
CASSGRVGEQFF
>.|.|TRBV25-1|TRBJ2-5
TGTGCCAGCAGCGCCGGGACAATCCAAGAGACCCAGTACTTC
CASSAGTIQETQYF
>.|.|TRBV10-3|TRBJ1-1
TGTGCCATCAGTGAGAGGTGGGCGGGGGAACCGAACACTGAAGCTTTCTTT
CAISERWAGEPNTEAFF
>.|.|TRBV10-3|TRBJ1-1
TGTGCCATCAGTGATGGGATACCTGAAGCTTTCTTT
CAISDGIPEAFF
>TRBD1|.|TRBV29-1|TRBJ1-2
TGCAGCGTTGAAGATCCCAACCGGACAGGAGGGACTGGGATCGGCTATGGCTACACCTTC
CSVEDPNRTGGTGIGYGYTF
>TRBD1|.|TRBV30|TRBJ1-1
TGTGCCTGGAACAGGGGTTACACTGAAGCTTTCTTT
CAWNRGYTEAFF
>.|.|TRBV5-6|TRBJ2-1
TGTGCCAGCAGCTGGAGTGGCGAGCAGTTCTTC
CASSWSGEQFF
>.|.|TRBV2|TRBJ1-1
TGTGCCAGCAGTGCTAAACGGATGAACACTGAAGCTTTCTTT
CASSAKRMNTEAFF
>TRBD1|.|TRBV4-1|TRBJ2-7
TGCGCCAGCAGCCACGGACAGGGGAAGTACGAGCAGTACTTC
CASSHGQGKYEQYF
>TRBD1|few|TRBV6-1|TRBJ1-4
TGTGCCAGCAGTGAAGTTTGGGGACAGGCGTTTTTT
CASSEVWGQAFF